This T cell receptor (beta chain) was observed in a study of cytomegalovirus exposure and HLA in healthy donors. The PCR contained 60 Vbeta and 13 Jbeta primers. Produced via immunoSEQ multiplex PCR; TCRdb's table is partial and in-frame only. The data show 300,000 or so clones, roughly 81% seen once. Findings and caveats of the study: CMV antigen specificity was confirmed in vitro for three CMV-associated chains. What was likely a sequencing artifact was a cluster of highly shared sequence variants.

From germline, CDR1 is GTSNPN and CDR2 SVGIG (reference sequence). This CDR3 contains 13 residues. Trimming cost V 0 bases and J 8 bases, with 10 bases left between them. Note on this clone: What it binds is unknown. Other nucleotide sequences in the sample specify the same CDR3.

The sequenced sample was PBMCs. This TCR derives from a woman aged 35 to 49 in good health and CMV-seropositive. The chain carries TRBV30 and TRBJ1-4, with D tentatively TRBD1 (6 bases). CDR3 sequence reads: CAWSVQGAEKLFF. The CDR3 region has the DNA TGTGCCTGGAGTGTACAGGGTGCGGAAAAACTGTTTTTT. Full variable domain (outside the CDR3, taken from reference TRBV30 and TRBJ1-4): SQTIHQWPATLVQPVGSPLSLECTVEGTSNPNLYWYRQAAGRGLQLLFYSVGIGQISSEVPQNLSASRPQDRQFILSSKKLLLSDSGFYLCAWSVQGAEKLFFGSGTQLSVL.